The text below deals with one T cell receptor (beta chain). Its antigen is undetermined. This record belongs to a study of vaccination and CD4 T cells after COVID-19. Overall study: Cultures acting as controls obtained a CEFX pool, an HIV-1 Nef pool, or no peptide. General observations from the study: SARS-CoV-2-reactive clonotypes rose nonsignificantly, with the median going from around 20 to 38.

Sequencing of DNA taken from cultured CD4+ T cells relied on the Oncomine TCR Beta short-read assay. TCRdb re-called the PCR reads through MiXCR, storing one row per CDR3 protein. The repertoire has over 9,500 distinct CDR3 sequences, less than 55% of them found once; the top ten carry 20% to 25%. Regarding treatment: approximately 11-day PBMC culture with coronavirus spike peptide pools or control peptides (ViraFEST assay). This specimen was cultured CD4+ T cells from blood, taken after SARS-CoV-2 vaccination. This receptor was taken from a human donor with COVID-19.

The CDR3 DNA follows: TGTGCCAGCAGCCGTACCACTAGCGGGGGGTTCGAGCAGTACTTC. It encodes CASSRTTSGGFEQYF. The genes are TRBV11-2 and TRBJ2-7; 12 bases are shared with TRBD2. Germline CDR1 is SGHAT and CDR2 is FQNNGV. The CDR3 has 15 amino acids. With 5 bases clipped from V and 6 bases from J, the junction kept 8 bases outside the gene matches. The full variable domain, its missing parts supplied by reference TRBV11-2 and TRBJ2-7, is EAGVAQSPRYKIIEKRQSVAFWCNPISGHATLYWYQQILGQGPKLLIQFQNNGVVDDSQLPKDRFSAERLKGVDSTLKIQPAKLEDSAVYLCASSRTTSGGFEQYFGPGTRLTVT.